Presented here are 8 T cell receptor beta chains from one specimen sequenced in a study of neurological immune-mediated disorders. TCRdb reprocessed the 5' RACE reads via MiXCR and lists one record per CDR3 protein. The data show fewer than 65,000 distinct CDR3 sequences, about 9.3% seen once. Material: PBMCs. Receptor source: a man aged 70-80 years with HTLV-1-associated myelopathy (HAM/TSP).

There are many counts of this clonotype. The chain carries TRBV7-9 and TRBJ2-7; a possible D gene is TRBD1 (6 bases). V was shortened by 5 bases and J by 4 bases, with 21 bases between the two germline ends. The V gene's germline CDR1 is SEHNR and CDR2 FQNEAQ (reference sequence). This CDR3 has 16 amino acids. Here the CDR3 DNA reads TGTGCCAGCAGCCCGCAATCCAGGGGCACGAGATACGAGCAGTACTTC. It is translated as CASSPQSRGTRYEQYF.

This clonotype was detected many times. This CDR3 is CSAAGQGTDTQYF. The CDR3 nucleotides read TGCAGTGCTGCAGGGCAGGGGACAGATACGCAGTATTTT. This chain connects TRBV20-1 to TRBJ2-3; tentative D call: TRBD1 (6 bases). Trimming removed 5 bases from V and 3 bases from J, with 12 bases in between. CDR3 length: 13 amino acids. Germline loops: CDR1 DFQATT, CDR2 SNEGSKA (reference sequence).

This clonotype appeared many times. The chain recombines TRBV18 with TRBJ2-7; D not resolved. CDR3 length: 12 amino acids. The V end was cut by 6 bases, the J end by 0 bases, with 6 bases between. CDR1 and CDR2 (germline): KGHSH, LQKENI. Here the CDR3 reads CASSRSSYEQYF. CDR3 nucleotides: TGTGCCAGCTCCCGCAGCTCCTACGAGCAGTACTTC.

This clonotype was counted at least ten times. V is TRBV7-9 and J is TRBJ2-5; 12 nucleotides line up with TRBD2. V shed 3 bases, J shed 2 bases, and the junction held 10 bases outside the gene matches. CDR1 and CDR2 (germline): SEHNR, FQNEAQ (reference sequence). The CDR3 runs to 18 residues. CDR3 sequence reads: CASSLRPGLAGRQETQYF. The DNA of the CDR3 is TGTGCCAGCAGCTTGAGACCGGGACTAGCGGGCAGACAAGAGACCCAGTACTTC.

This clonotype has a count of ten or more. This chain's CDR3 is CASSQDGTVNQPQHF. The CDR3, as DNA: TGTGCCAGCAGCCAAGACGGGACAGTAAATCAGCCCCAGCATTTT. The chain couples TRBV3-1 to TRBJ1-5; 7 nucleotides match TRBD1. The V gene's germline CDR1 is LGHDT and CDR2 YNNKEL (reference sequence). The CDR3 runs 15 residues. With V trimmed by 0 bases and J by 4 bases, 3 bases remained unmatched.

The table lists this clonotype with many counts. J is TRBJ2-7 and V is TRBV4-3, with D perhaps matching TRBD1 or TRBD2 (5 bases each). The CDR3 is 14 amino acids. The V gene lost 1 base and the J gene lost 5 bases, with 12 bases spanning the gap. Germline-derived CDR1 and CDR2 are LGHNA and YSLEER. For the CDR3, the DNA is TGCGCCAGCAGCCAAGCGGGACGGGCTAACGAGCAGTACTTC. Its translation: CASSQAGRANEQYF.

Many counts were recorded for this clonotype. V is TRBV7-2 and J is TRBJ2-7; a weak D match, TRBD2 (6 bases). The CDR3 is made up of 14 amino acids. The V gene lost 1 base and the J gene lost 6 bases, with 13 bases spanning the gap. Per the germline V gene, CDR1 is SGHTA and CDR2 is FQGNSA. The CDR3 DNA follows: TGTGCCAGCAGCTTAGTGGAGGGAGTAGGCGAGCAGTACTTC. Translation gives CASSLVEGVGEQYF.

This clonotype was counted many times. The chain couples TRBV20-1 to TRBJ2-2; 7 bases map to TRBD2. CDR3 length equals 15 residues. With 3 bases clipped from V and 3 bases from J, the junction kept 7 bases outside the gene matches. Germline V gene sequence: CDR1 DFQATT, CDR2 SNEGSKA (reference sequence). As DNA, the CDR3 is TGCAGTGCTAGCCGAGCGGGACTGGACACCGGGGAGCTGTTTTTT. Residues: CSASRAGLDTGELFF.